The entry below describes one T cell receptor beta chain. What it binds is not known. The CDR3 is made up of 18 amino acids. The J segment lost 5 bases and the V segment lost 5 bases, leaving 18 bases of the junction unmatched. CDR1 SQVTM and CDR2 ANQGSEA come from the germline V gene. This entry is derived from a study of cytomegalovirus exposure and HLA in healthy donors. Whole-study results and caveats: It was found in a later analysis that first-cohort TCR clusters tended to co-occur in the 90 to 150 validation repertoires. Reports indicated that the classifier achieved high specificity and sensitivity in diagnosing cytomegalovirus status.

Profiling relied on immunoSEQ multiplex PCR, and the TCRdb table lists in-frame clones only, not all of them. This repertoire shows some 160,000 clones, around nine tenths found once; its top ten account for 2.5% to 3%. This TCR was recovered from a man between 18 and 29 years old in good health and CMV-seronegative. The specimen sequenced was PBMCs. The chain uses TRBV29-1 and TRBJ2-7; 13 bases agree with TRBD2. The CDR3 sequence is CSVYNYSGLAGERNEQYF. In DNA form, the CDR3 reads TGCAGCGTTTATAACTACAGCGGACTAGCGGGAGAGAGAAACGAGCAGTACTTC.